This TCR beta chain was sequenced in a study of blood T cell repertoires in COVID-19. Looking at the study overall: Specimens from acute and convalescent COVID-19 originated in the United States, Italy and Spain.

The CDR3 totals 14 residues. Germline V lookup: CDR1 KGHSH, CDR2 LQKENI. The V end was cut by 2 bases, the J end by 9 bases, with 14 bases between. Repertoires were generated with immunoSEQ multiplex PCR, while TCRdb's copy carries only in-frame clones and drops some. The sample lists about 240,000 clones; approximately 84% were seen once. This sequence joins TRBV18 and TRBJ1-5; D is possibly TRBD1 (6 bases). The sequenced sample consisted of peripheral blood. The sequence was obtained from a woman in her 30s who had recovered from COVID-19. The CDR3 is CASSPESQGSPQHF. DNA for the CDR3: TGTGCCAGCTCACCAGAGTCACAGGGATCGCCCCAGCATTTT.